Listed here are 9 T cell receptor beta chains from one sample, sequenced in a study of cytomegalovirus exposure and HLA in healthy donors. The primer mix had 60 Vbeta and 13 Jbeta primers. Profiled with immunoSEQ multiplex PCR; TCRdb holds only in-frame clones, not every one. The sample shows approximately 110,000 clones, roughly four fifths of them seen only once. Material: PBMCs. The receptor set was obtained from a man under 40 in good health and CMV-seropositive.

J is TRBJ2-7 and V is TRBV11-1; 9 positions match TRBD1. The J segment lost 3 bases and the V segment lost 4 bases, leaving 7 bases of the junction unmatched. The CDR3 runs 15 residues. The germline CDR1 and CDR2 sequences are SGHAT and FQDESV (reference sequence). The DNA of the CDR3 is TGTGCCAGCAGCTCGACAGGGGGTCGCGGCTACGAGCAGTACTTC. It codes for CASSSTGGRGYEQYF.

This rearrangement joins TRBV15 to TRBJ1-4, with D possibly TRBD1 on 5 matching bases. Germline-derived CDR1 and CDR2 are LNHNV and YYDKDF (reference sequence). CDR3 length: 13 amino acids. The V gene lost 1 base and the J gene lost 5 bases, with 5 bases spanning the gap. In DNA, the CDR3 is TGTGCCACCAGCAGAGGGGGCAATGAAAAACTGTTTTTT. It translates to CATSRGGNEKLFF. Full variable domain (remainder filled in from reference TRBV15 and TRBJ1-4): DAMVIQNPRYQVTQFGKPVTLSCSQTLNHNVMYWYQQKSSQAPKLLFHYYDKDFNNEADTPDNFQSRRPNTSFCFLDIRSPGLGDTAMYLCATSRGGNEKLFFGSGTQLSVL.

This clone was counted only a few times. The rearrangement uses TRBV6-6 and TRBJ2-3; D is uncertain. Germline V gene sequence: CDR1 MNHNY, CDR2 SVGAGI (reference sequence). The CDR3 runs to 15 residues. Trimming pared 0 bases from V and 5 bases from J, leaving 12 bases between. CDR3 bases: TGTGCCAGCAGTTACTCCGAAAGCTTACTAGATACGCAGTATTTT. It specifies CASSYSESLLDTQYF.

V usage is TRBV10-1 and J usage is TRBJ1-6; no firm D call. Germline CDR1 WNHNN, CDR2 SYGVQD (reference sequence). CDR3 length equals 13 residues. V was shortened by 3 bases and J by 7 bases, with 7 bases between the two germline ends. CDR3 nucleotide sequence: TGCGCCAGCAGTGACCCGGGGAATTCACCCCTCCACTTT. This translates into CASSDPGNSPLHF.

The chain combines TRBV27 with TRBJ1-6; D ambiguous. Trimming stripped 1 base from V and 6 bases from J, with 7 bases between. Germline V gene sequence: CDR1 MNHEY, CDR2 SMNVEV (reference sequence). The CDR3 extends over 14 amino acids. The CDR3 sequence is CASSLYSLNSPLHF. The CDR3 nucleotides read TGTGCCAGCAGTTTATATTCCCTTAATTCACCCCTCCACTTT.

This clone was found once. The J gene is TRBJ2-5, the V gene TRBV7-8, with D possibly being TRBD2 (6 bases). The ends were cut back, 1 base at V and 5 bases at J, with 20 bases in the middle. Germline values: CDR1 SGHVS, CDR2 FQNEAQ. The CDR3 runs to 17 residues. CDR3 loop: CASSLDTGDAGGETQYF. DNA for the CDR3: TGTGCCAGCAGCTTAGATACGGGGGACGCGGGTGGCGAGACCCAGTACTTC.

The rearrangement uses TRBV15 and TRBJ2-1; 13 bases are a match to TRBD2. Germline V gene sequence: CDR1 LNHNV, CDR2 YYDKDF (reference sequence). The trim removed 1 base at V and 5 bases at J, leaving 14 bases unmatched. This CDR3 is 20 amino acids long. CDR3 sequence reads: CATSRVIFPPGLAGDNEQFF. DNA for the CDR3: TGTGCCACCAGCAGAGTGATATTCCCCCCCGGACTAGCGGGGGACAATGAGCAGTTCTTC.

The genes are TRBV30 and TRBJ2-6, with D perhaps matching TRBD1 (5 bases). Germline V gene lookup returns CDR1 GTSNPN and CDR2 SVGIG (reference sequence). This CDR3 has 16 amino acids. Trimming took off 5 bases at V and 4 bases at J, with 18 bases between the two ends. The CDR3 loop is CAWVDSQSSGANVLTF. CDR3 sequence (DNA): TGTGCCTGGGTTGACAGCCAAAGCTCCGGGGCCAACGTCCTGACTTTC.

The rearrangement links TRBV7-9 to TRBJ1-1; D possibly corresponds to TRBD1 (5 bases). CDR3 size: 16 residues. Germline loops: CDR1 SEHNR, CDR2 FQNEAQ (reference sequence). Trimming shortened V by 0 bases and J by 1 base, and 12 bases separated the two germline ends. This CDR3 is CASSLALGAGNTEAFF. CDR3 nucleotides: TGTGCCAGCAGCTTAGCGCTAGGGGCAGGGAACACTGAAGCTTTCTTT.